This TCR beta chain was obtained from a study of blood T cell repertoires in COVID-19. Overall study: Sites in the United States, Italy and Spain provided acute and convalescent COVID-19 samples.

Original methodology: Using reference gene primer amplification, nucleated cell counts were estimated. Libraries were prepared by immunoSEQ multiplex PCR; TCRdb keeps only in-frame clonotypes and omits some of them. D and trimming were read from the DNA, whereas the V and J calls and clone size are those reported in that table. The table includes around 120,000 clones, around four fifths detected once. Sequencing input: peripheral blood. The receptor's source is a human donor in a cohort sampled during active COVID-19.

The CDR3 DNA reads TGTGCCAGCAGCCGGACAGGGTTAACAGATACGCAGTATTTT. It is translated as CASSRTGLTDTQYF. The J gene is TRBJ2-3, the V gene TRBV7-3; 8 positions match TRBD1. After removal of 5 bases from V and 3 bases from J, the junction contained 4 bases not matched to a gene. The CDR3 is 14 residues long. The germline V gene has CDR1 SGHTA and CDR2 FQGTGA. Full variable domain (outside the CDR3, taken from reference TRBV7-3 and TRBJ2-3): GAGVSQTPSNKVTEKGKYVELRCDPISGHTALYWYRQSLGQGPEFLIYFQGTGAADDSGLPNDRFFAVRPEGSVSTLKIQRTERGDSAVYLCASSRTGLTDTQYFGPGTRLTVL.